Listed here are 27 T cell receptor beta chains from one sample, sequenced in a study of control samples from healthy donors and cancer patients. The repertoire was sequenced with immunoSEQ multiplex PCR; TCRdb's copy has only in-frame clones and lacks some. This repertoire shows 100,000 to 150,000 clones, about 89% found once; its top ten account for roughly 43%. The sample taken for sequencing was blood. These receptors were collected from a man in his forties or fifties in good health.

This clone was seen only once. The CDR3, as DNA: TGCAGCACCCGGGAGGGGATCATGAACACTGAAGCTTTCTTT. It translates to CSTREGIMNTEAFF. The rearrangement joins TRBV29-1 to TRBJ1-1; D is possibly TRBD1 (5 bases). This CDR3 is built from 14 residues. CDR1 and CDR2 (germline): SQVTM, ANQGSEA. V dropped 8 bases and J dropped 0 bases, with 16 bases sitting between them.

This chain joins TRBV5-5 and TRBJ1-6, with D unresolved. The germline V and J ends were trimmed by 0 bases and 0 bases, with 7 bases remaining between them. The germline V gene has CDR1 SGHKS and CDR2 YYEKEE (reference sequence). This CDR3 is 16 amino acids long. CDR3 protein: CASSLDSSSYNSPLHF. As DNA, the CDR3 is TGTGCCAGCAGCTTGGACTCGAGCTCCTATAATTCACCCCTCCACTTT.

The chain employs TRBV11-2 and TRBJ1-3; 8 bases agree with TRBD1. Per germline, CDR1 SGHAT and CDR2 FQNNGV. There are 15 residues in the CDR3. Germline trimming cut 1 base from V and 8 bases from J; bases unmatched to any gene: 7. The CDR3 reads CASSLAGRGLYTIYF. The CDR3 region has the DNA TGTGCCAGCAGCTTAGCGGGCAGGGGGCTATACACCATATATTTT.

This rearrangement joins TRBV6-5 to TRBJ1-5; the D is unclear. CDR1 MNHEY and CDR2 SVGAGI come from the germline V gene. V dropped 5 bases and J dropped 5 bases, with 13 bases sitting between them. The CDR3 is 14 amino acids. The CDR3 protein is CASSHSGSDQPQHF. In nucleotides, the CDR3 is TGTGCCAGCAGTCATTCCGGGTCCGATCAGCCCCAGCATTTT.

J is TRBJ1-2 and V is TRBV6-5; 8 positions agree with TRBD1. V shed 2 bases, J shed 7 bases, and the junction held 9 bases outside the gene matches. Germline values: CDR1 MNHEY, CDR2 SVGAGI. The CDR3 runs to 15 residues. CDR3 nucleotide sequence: TGTGCCAGCAGTTACCATGACAGGGGTCGGGGTGGCTACACCTTC. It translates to CASSYHDRGRGGYTF.

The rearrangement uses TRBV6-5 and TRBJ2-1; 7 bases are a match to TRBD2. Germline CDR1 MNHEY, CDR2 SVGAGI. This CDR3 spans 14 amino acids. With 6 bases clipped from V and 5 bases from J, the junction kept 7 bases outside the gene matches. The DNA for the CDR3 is TGTGCCAGCAGCGGGAGGATAGAGGACAATGAGCAGTTCTTC. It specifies CASSGRIEDNEQFF.

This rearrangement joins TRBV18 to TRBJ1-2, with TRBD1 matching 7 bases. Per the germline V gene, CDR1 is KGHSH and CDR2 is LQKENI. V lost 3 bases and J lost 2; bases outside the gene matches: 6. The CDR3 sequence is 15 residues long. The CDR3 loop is CASSPSGQMNYGYTF. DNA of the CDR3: TGTGCCAGCTCACCTTCGGGACAGATGAACTATGGCTACACCTTC.

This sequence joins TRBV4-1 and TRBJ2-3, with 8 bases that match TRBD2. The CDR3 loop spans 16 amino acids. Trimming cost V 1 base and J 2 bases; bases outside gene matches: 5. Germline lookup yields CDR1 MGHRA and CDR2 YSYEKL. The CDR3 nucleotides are TGCGCCAGCAGCCAAGTCCAGCGGGGGTCCACAGATACGCAGTATTTT. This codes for CASSQVQRGSTDTQYF.

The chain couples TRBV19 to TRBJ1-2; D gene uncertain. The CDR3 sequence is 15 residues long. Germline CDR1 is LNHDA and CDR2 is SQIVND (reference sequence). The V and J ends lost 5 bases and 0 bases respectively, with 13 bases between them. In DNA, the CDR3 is TGTGCCAGTAGTCTCCCCGGGAGCACTAACTATGGCTACACCTTC. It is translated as CASSLPGSTNYGYTF. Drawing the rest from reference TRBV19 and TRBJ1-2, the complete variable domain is DGGITQSPKYLFRKEGQNVTLSCEQNLNHDAMYWYRQDPGQGLRLIYYSQIVNDFQKGDIAEGYSVSREKKESFPLTVTSAQKNPTAFYLCASSLPGSTNYGYTFGSGTRLTVV.

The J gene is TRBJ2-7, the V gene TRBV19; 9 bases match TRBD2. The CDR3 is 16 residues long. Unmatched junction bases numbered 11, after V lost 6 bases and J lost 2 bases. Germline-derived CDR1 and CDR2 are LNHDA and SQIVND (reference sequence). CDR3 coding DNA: TGTGCCAGTAGCAACGATCTAGCGGGGCCCGCCTACGAGCAGTACTTC. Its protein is CASSNDLAGPAYEQYF.

The CDR3 DNA follows: TGTGCCAGCAGCTCCCGGACAGGAAAGGGCGAGCAGTACTTC. As protein: CASSSRTGKGEQYF. The chain is built from TRBV9 and TRBJ2-7; TRBD1 matches at 7 bases. V shed 4 bases and J 6 bases; nucleotides not matched to a gene: 10. CDR1 SGDLS and CDR2 YYNGEE come from the germline V gene. The CDR3 runs 14 residues.

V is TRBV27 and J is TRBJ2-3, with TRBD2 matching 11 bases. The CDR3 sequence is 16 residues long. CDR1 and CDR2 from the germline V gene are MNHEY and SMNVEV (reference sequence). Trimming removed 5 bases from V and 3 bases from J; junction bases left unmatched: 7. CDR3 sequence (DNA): TGTGCCAGCAGTACCGTCCTAGCGGGGGGAACAGATACGCAGTATTTT. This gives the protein CASSTVLAGGTDTQYF.

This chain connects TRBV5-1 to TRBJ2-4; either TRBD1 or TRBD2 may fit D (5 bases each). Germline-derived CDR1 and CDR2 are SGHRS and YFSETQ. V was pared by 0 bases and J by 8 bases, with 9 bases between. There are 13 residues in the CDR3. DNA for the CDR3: TGCGCCAGCAGCTTGGCCGGGGCGGACATTCAGTACTTC. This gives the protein CASSLAGADIQYF.

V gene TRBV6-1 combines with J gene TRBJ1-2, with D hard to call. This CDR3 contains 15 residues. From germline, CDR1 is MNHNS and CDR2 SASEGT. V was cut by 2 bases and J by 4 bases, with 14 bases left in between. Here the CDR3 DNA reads TGTGCCAGCAGTGAAAGTGTACGGTTGAGCTATGGCTACACCTTC. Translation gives CASSESVRLSYGYTF.

CDR3 region: CASTLGTFNYGYTF. The CDR3 DNA is TGTGCCAGTACCCTTGGGACCTTTAACTATGGCTACACCTTC. The rearrangement links TRBV19 to TRBJ1-2, with D perhaps matching TRBD1 (5 bases). CDR1 LNHDA and CDR2 SQIVND come from the germline V gene (reference sequence). This CDR3 is 14 amino acids long. Trimming pared 7 bases from V and 1 base from J, leaving 13 bases between.

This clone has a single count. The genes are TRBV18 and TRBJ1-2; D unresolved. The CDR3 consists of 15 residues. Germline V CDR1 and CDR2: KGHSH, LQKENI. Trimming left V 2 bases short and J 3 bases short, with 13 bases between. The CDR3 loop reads CASSPSYPEDYGYTF. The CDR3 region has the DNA TGTGCCAGCTCACCATCCTACCCGGAAGACTATGGCTACACCTTC. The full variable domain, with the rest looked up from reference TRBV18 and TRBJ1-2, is NAGVMQNPRHLVRRRGQEARLRCSPMKGHSHVYWYRQLPEEGLKFMVYLQKENIIDESGMPKERFSAEFPKEGPSILRIQQVVRGDSAAYFCASSPSYPEDYGYTFGSGTRLTVV.

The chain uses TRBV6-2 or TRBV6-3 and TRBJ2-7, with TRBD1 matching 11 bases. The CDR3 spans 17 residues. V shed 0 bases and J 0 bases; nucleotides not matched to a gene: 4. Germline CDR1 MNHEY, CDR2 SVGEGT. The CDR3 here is CASSYSQGQGDSYEQYF. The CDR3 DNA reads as TGTGCCAGCAGTTACTCCCAGGGACAGGGGGACTCCTACGAGCAGTACTTC.

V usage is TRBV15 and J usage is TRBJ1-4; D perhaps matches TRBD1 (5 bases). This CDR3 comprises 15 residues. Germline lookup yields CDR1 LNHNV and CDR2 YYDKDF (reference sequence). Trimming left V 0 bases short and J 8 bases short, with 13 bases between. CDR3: CATSREGGEGEKLFF. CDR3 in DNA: TGTGCCACCAGCAGAGAGGGGGGTGAGGGAGAAAAACTGTTTTTT.

The CDR3 loop is CASSTRTGGGQPQHF. The DNA of the CDR3 is TGTGCCAGTAGTACCAGGACAGGGGGCGGACAGCCCCAGCATTTT. The chain joins TRBV19 to TRBJ1-5; 11 bases match TRBD1. Trimming cost V 4 bases and J 7 bases; bases outside gene matches: 6. CDR1 and CDR2 from the germline V gene are LNHDA and SQIVND (reference sequence). This CDR3 comprises 15 residues.

CDR3 loop: CASSVGWGQYNEQFF. In DNA form, the CDR3 reads TGTGCCAGCAGCGTAGGCTGGGGGCAGTACAATGAGCAGTTCTTC. The chain employs TRBV9 and TRBJ2-1; perhaps TRBD1 as D (6 bases). This CDR3 region has 15 residues. V gave up 0 bases and J gave up 4 bases, with 11 bases separating them. Germline lookup yields CDR1 SGDLS and CDR2 YYNGEE.

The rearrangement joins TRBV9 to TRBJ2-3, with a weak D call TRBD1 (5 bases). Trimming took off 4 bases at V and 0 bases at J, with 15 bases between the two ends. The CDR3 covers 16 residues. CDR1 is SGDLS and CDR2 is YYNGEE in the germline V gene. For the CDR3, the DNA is TGTGCCAGCAGCCTCGCAGGGTACTCTAGCACAGATACGCAGTATTTT. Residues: CASSLAGYSSTDTQYF.

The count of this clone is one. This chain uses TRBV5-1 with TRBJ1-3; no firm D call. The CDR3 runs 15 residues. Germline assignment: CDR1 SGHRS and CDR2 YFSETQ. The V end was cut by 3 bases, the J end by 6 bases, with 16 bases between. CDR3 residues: CASSSWPEQKNTIYF. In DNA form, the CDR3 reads TGCGCCAGCAGCTCGTGGCCAGAACAGAAAAACACCATATATTTT.

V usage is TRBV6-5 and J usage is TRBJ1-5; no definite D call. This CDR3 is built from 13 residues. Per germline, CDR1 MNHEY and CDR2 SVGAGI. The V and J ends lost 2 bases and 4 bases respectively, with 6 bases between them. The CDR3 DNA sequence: TGTGCCAGCAGTTACGCCGGGAATCAGCCCCAGCATTTT. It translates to CASSYAGNQPQHF.

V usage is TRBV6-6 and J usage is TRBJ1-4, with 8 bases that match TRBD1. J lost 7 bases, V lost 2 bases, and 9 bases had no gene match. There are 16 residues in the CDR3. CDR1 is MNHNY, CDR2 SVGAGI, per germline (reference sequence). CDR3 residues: CASSYATGVLGEKLFF. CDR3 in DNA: TGTGCCAGCAGTTACGCGACAGGGGTTTTGGGTGAAAAACTGTTTTTT.

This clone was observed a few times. For the CDR3, the DNA is TGTGCCAGCAGCTTATCGAGTCCTCAGGGAGGCGGCTACACCTTC. This sequence encodes CASSLSSPQGGGYTF. The chain joins TRBV7-9 to TRBJ1-2; D is possibly TRBD1 (5 bases). The CDR3 extends over 15 amino acids. Trimming removed 2 bases at V and 8 bases at J, with 18 bases between. Germline CDR1 SEHNR, CDR2 FQNEAQ (reference sequence).

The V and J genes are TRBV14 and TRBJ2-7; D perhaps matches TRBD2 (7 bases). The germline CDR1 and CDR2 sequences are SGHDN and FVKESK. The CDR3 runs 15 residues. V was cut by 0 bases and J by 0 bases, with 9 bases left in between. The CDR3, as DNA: TGTGCCAGCAGCCAAGAAAGGGGGGGCTCCTACGAGCAGTACTTC. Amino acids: CASSQERGGSYEQYF. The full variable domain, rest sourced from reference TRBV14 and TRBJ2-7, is EAGVTQFPSHSVIEKGQTVTLRCDPISGHDNLYWYRRVMGKEIKFLLHFVKESKQDESGMPNNRFLAERTGGTYSTLKVQPAELEDSGVYFCASSQERGGSYEQYFGPGTRLTVT.

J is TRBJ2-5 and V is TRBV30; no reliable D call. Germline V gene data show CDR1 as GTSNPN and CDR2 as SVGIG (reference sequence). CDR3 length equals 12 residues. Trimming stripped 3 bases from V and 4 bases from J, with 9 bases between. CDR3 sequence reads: CAWSIIGETQYF. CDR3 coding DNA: TGTGCCTGGAGCATAATTGGAGAGACCCAGTACTTC.